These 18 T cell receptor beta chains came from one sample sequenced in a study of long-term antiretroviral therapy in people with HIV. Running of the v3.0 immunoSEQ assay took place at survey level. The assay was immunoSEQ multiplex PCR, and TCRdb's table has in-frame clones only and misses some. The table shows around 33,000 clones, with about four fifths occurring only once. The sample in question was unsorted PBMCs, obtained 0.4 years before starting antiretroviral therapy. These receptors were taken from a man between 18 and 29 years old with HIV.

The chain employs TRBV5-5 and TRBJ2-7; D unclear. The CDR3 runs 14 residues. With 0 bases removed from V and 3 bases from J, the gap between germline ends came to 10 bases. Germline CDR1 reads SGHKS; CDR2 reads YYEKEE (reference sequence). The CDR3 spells CASSLDPSFYEQYF. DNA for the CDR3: TGTGCCAGCAGCTTGGATCCCAGTTTCTACGAGCAGTACTTC.

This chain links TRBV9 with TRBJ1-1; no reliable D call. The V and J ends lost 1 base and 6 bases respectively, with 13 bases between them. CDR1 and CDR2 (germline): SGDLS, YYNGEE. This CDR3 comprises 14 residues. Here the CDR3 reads CASSVILGFSEAFF. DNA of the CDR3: TGTGCCAGCAGCGTAATCCTCGGATTTTCTGAAGCTTTCTTT.

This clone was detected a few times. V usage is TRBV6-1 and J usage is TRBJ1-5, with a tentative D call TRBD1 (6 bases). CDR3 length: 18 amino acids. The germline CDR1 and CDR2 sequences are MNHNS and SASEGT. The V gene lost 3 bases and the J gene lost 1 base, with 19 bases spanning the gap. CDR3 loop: CASSDQGIRYTSNQPQHF. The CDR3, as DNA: TGTGCCAGCAGTGACCAGGGGATACGATATACAAGCAATCAGCCCCAGCATTTT.

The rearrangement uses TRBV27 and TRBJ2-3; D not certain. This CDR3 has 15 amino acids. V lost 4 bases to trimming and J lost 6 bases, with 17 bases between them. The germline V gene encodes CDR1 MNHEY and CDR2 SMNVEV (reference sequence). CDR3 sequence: CASSSRALYVDTQYF. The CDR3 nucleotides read TGTGCCAGCAGTTCTCGGGCCCTCTATGTGGATACGCAGTATTTT.

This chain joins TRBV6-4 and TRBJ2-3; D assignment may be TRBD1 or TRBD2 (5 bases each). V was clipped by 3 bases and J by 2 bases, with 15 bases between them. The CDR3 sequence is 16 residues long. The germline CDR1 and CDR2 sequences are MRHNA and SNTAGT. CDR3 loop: CASSEGTGSYTDTQYF. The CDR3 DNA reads TGTGCCAGCAGTGAGGGGACGGGGAGTTACACAGATACGCAGTATTTT.

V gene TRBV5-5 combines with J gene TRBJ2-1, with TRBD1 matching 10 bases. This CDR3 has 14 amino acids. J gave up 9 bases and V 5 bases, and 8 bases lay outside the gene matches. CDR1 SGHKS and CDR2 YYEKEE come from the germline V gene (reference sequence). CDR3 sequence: CASSVDRGLGEQFF. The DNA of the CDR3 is TGTGCCAGCAGTGTCGACAGGGGGCTCGGTGAGCAGTTCTTC. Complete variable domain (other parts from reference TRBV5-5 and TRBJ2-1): DAGVTQSPTHLIKTRGQQVTLRCSPISGHKSVSWYQQVLGQGPQFIFQYYEKEERGRGNFPDRFSARQFPNYSSELNVNALLLGDSALYLCASSVDRGLGEQFFGPGTRLTVL.

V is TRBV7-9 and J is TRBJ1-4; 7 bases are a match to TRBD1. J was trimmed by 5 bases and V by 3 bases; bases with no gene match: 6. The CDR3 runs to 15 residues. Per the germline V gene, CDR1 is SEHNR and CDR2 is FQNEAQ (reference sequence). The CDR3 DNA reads TGTGCCAGCAGCTTGTTGACAGGGTCCAATGAAAAACTGTTTTTT. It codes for CASSLLTGSNEKLFF.

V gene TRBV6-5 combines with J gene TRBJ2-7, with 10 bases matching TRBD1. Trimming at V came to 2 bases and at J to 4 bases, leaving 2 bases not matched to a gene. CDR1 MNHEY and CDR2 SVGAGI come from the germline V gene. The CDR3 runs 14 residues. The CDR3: CASSYDRGPYEQYF. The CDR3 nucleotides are TGTGCCAGCAGTTACGACAGGGGGCCGTACGAGCAGTACTTC.

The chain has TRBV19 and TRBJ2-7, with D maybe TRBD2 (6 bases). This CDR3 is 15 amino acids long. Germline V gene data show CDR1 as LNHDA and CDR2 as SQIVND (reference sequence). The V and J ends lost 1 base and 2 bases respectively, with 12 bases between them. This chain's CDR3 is CASSIVKDYTYEQYF. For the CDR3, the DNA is TGTGCCAGTAGTATAGTTAAGGACTATACCTACGAGCAGTACTTC.

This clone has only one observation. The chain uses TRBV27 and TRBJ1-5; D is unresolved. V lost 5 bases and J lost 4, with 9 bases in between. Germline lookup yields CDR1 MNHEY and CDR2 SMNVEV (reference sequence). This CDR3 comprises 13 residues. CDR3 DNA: TGTGCCAGCAGTCAGGTTGGGAATCAGCCCCAGCATTTT. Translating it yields CASSQVGNQPQHF.

CDR3 protein: CSVDTTGSGNTIYF. CDR3 DNA sequence: TGCAGCGTTGATACGACAGGGTCCGGAAACACCATATATTTT. The chain combines TRBV29-1 with TRBJ1-3; 7 nucleotides line up with TRBD1. J was trimmed by 4 bases and V by 3 bases; bases with no gene match: 6. The CDR3 consists of 14 residues. Germline CDR1 and CDR2: SQVTM and ANQGSEA.

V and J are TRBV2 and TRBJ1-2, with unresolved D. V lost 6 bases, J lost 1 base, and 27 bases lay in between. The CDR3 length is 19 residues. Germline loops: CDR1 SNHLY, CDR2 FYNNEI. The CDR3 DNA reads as TGTGCCAGCAGGAGACTCTTCTCCGATTTCTTCCAGCTTAACTATGGCTACACCTTC. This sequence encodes CASRRLFSDFFQLNYGYTF.

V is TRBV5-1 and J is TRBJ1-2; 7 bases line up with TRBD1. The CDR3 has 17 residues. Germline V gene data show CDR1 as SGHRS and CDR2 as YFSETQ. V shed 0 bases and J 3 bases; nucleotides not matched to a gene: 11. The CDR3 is CASSLGMRVTGDYGYTF. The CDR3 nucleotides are TGCGCCAGCAGCTTGGGGATGAGGGTCACAGGGGACTATGGCTACACCTTC. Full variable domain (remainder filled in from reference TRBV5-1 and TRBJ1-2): KAGVTQTPRYLIKTRGQQVTLSCSPISGHRSVSWYQQTPGQGLQFLFEYFSETQRNKGNFPGRFSGRQFSNSRSEMNVSTLELGDSALYLCASSLGMRVTGDYGYTFGSGTRLTVV.

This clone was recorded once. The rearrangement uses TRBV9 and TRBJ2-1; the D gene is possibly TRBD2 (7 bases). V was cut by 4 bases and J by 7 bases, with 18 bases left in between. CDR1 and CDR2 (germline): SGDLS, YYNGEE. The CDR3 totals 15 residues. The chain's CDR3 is CASSPSGGGLNEQFF. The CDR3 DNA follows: TGTGCCAGCAGCCCATCTGGCGGGGGCCTTAATGAGCAGTTCTTC. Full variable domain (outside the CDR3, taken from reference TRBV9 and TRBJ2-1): DSGVTQTPKHLITATGQRVTLRCSPRSGDLSVYWYQQSLDQGLQFLIQYYNGEERAKGNILERFSAQQFPDLHSELNLSSLELGDSALYFCASSPSGGGLNEQFFGPGTRLTVL.

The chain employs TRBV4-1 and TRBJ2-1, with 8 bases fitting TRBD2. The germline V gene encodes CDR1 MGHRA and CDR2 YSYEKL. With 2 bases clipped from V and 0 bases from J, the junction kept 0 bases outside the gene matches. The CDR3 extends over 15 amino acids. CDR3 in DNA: TGCGCCAGCAGCCAAAGCGGGAGCTCCTACAATGAGCAGTTCTTC. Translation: CASSQSGSSYNEQFF.

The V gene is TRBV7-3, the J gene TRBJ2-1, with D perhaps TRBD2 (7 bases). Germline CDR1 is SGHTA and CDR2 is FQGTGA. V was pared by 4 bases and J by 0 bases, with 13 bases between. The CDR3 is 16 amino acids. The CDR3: CASSSLGGPSYNEQFF. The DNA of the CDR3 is TGTGCCAGCAGCTCACTGGGGGGGCCCTCCTACAATGAGCAGTTCTTC.

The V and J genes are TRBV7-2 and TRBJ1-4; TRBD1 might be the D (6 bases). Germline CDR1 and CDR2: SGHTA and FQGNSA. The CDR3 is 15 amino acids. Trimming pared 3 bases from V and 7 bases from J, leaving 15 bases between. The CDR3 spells CASSFPGGRSEKLFF. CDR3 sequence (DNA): TGTGCCAGCAGCTTCCCCGGGGGGCGGAGTGAAAAACTGTTTTTT.

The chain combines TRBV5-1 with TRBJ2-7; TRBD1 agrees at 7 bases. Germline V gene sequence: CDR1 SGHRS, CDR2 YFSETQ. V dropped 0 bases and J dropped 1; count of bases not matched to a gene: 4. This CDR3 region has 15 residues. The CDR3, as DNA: TGCGCCAGCAGCTTGGAAGGGGGCGTATCCTACGAGCAGTACTTC. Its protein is CASSLEGGVSYEQYF.